Sequencing of this T cell receptor beta chain was carried out in a study of blood T cell repertoires in COVID-19 (dated by TCRdb to the early 2020s). With regard to the full study: Samples covering the acute and convalescent phases of COVID-19 were provided by collaborators in the United States, Italy and Spain. Subjects who had been exposed to COVID-19, were actively infected with it, or had recovered from it provided the deeply sampled blood TCRbeta repertoires that made up the dataset. A de-identified subject ID, COVID-19 status, age in years and sex were almost always included in the sample metadata. The samples were drawn from the first 160 participants of the ongoing ImmuneRACE study and from 1,254 subjects provided by 6 global collaborators. Where available, HLA class I and class II types were obtained from metadata supplied by the sample provider rather than from assay-based typing. The repertoires were released in a freely available public database meant as a resource for research on the immune response to SARS-CoV-2. The material from the prospective study consisted of cDNA or gDNA derived from T cells, B-cell-depleted T cells, or PBMCs.

For CDR1 and CDR2, the germline V gene lists SGHRS and YFSETQ. Clipping removes 0 bases from V and 5 bases from J, with 3 as the unmatched junction base count. From cysteine to phenylalanine, the CDR3 is 14 amino acids long. Only CDR3 DNA is held: 42 bases, read in frame from base 1. The immunoSEQ Assay, a bias-controlled multiplex PCR, was used to amplify TCRbeta CDR3 regions from genomic DNA. The paper's data handling went like this. Nucleated cell counts per sample were estimated from amplification of reference gene primers within the assay. To quantify the absolute abundance of each unique TCRbeta CDR3 rearrangement, sequence reads were collapsed and filtered. Productive Simpson clonality was computed per sample as the square root of Simpson's diversity index over productive rearrangements. TCRdb mirrors the immuneACCESS table, restricted to in-frame sequences. Some clones are absent from its copies; in checked studies, under half trace to an unresolved V gene, and the reason for the others is unknown. V, J and clone size are taken as reported in that table, and D and trimming were inferred from the DNA itself. In all, the sample holds about 220,000 clones, and around 84% of those were seen once. The ten biggest clones cover roughly 13% of the sample.

Collaborating institutions collected whole blood in K2EDTA tubes following their own protocols. For TCRbeta analysis, collaborators shipped samples as frozen whole blood, isolated PBMCs, or DNA extracted from either of those sample types. On this clone: Which antigen it targets is not known. Per-nucleotide qualities are absent, and no much larger clonotype sits a single base away.

On the study overall, not on this receptor specifically: The amount of clinical and demographic metadata varied by source and participant and was provided uncurated.

Sequenced: peripheral blood. This clonotype was sampled from a human donor in a cohort sampled during active COVID-19. In this chain, TRBV5-1 is recombined with TRBJ2-5; 8 bases in the middle match TRBD2. The sequenced DNA is TGCGCCAGCAGCTTGGGGACTAGCTCGGAGACCCAGTACTTC. Translated, it reads CASSLGTSSETQYF.